The entry that follows covers one T cell receptor beta chain sequence. The sample is drawn from a study of blood T cell repertoires in COVID-19. Profiled with immunoSEQ multiplex PCR; TCRdb holds only in-frame clones, not every one. The profile shows about 170,000 clones, about 86% of them singletons. This clonotype was obtained from a woman aged 55-75 years with COVID-19, enrolled during active disease. Specimen: peripheral blood.

Here the CDR3 DNA reads TGTGCCAGCTCACGGGAGTTCCCAGAGACCCAGTACTTC. Translation gives CASSREFPETQYF. The V call is TRBV6-5, the J call TRBJ2-5; D possibly corresponds to TRBD2 (6 bases). The V end was cut by 8 bases, the J end by 4 bases, with 14 bases between. Germline V gene data show CDR1 as MNHEY and CDR2 as SVGAGI. This CDR3 contains 13 residues.